The 29 T cell receptor beta chains reported below all come from one sample, sequenced in a study of TIL therapy for anti-PD-1-resistant metastatic lung cancer. Time point defined: pre-treatment sample, taken before nivolumab and TIL therapy. Sequencing used immunoSEQ v3. Data came from immunoSEQ multiplex PCR; TCRdb stores just in-frame clones and leaves some out. The top ten clones hold about 6.3% of a sample with about 60,000 clones, about 69% of them seen once. This specimen was blood, taken at baseline. These TCRs come from a person between 25 and 79 years old with non-small cell lung cancer.

The chain employs TRBV30 and TRBJ2-5; 10 nucleotides agree with TRBD2. Germline V CDR1 and CDR2: GTSNPN, SVGIG (reference sequence). The CDR3 is 16 amino acids. V lost 4 bases, J lost 0 bases, and 8 bases stayed unmatched. The CDR3, as DNA: TGTGCCTGGACTCATGGACTAGCGGAGTACCAAGAGACCCAGTACTTC. Encoded protein: CAWTHGLAEYQETQYF.

The chain joins TRBV4-1 to TRBJ2-2, with TRBD1 matching 8 bases. Trimming cost V 2 bases and J 8 bases; bases outside gene matches: 10. The length of the CDR3 is 16 residues. CDR1 is MGHRA and CDR2 is YSYEKL in the germline V gene. In nucleotides, the CDR3 is TGCGCCAGCAGCCAATCCGGGACAGGACTATCTGGGGAGCTGTTTTTT. It translates to CASSQSGTGLSGELFF.

The gene calls are TRBV5-6 and TRBJ2-7; 9 bases align to TRBD1. Trimming cost V 4 bases and J 9 bases; bases outside gene matches: 8. This CDR3 contains 13 residues. Per the germline V gene, CDR1 is SGHDT and CDR2 is YYEEEE. In DNA form, the CDR3 reads TGTGCCAGCAGCATTAACAGGGGGCCCGGGCAGTACTTC. This translates into CASSINRGPGQYF.

The chain combines TRBV7-9 with TRBJ1-2; D is undetermined. The V gene lost 0 bases and the J gene lost 3 bases, with 8 bases spanning the gap. Germline V gene sequence: CDR1 SEHNR, CDR2 FQNEAQ (reference sequence). This CDR3 spans 14 amino acids. The CDR3 loop is CASSLADGHYGYTF. As DNA, the CDR3 is TGTGCCAGCAGCTTAGCTGACGGACACTATGGCTACACCTTC.

The chain recombines TRBV11-3 with TRBJ1-1; no firm D call. Germline CDR1 and CDR2: SGHNT and YENEEA. CDR3 length: 11 amino acids. Trimming pared 3 bases from V and 7 bases from J, leaving 6 bases between. The DNA for the CDR3 is TGTGCCAGCAGCTTGGGAGGTGAAGCTTTCTTT. Its protein product is CASSLGGEAFF. Drawing the rest from reference TRBV11-3 and TRBJ1-1, the complete variable domain is EAGVVQSPRYKIIEKKQPVAFWCNPISGHNTLYWYLQNLGQGPELLIRYENEEAVDDSQLPKDRFSAERLKGVDSTLKIQPAELGDSAVYLCASSLGGEAFFGQGTRLTVV.

The chain is built from TRBV11-2 and TRBJ2-1; 14 bases fit TRBD2. Per the germline V gene, CDR1 is SGHAT and CDR2 is FQNNGV. The CDR3 runs 19 residues. J lost 0 bases, V lost 4 bases, and 8 bases had no gene match. The CDR3 loop reads CASSSTSGGAMTSYNEQFF. For the CDR3, the DNA is TGTGCCAGCAGCTCGACTAGCGGGGGGGCGATGACCTCCTACAATGAGCAGTTCTTC.

CDR3 sequence (DNA): TGTGCCAGCAGCGTAACAGGGAACACCGGGGAGCTGTTTTTT. This encodes CASSVTGNTGELFF. The chain uses TRBV9 and TRBJ2-2, with D maybe TRBD1 (5 bases). Germline lookup yields CDR1 SGDLS and CDR2 YYNGEE. Trimming pared 1 base from V and 1 base from J, leaving 5 bases between. This CDR3 has 14 amino acids.

The rearrangement links TRBV7-6 to TRBJ2-5; D is uncertain. V lost 0 bases and J 1 base, leaving 6 bases between the germline ends. The CDR3 consists of 14 residues. The germline CDR1 and CDR2 sequences are SGHVS and FNYEAQ. CDR3 sequence reads: CASSLAAPQETQYF. The CDR3 DNA is TGTGCCAGCAGCTTAGCGGCACCCCAAGAGACCCAGTACTTC.

V gene TRBV19 combines with J gene TRBJ1-1; D gene ambiguous. The CDR3 is 14 residues long. Germline V CDR1 and CDR2: LNHDA, SQIVND (reference sequence). The germline V and J ends were trimmed by 7 bases and 1 base, with 13 bases remaining between them. The CDR3 reads CASNSTSANTEAFF. DNA for the CDR3: TGTGCCAGTAATTCGACCTCTGCGAACACTGAAGCTTTCTTT. Using reference TRBV19 and TRBJ1-1 for the parts outside the CDR3, the full variable domain is DGGITQSPKYLFRKEGQNVTLSCEQNLNHDAMYWYRQDPGQGLRLIYYSQIVNDFQKGDIAEGYSVSREKKESFPLTVTSAQKNPTAFYLCASNSTSANTEAFFGQGTRLTVV.

Notes on this clone: One junction end does not reproduce the germline sequence, and a read error may be involved. The chain joins TRBV20-1 to TRBJ2-5, with D hard to call. Looked up from germline, CDR1 is DFQATT and CDR2 is SNEGSKA (reference sequence). The CDR3 spans 11 residues. CDR3 residues: CSARDEDTQYF. DNA for the CDR3: TGCAGTGCTAGAGATGAAGATACCCAGTACTTC.

V gene TRBV29-1 combines with J gene TRBJ2-7, with D tentatively TRBD1 (6 bases). The CDR3 has 13 residues. V was trimmed by 1 base and J by 7 bases, leaving 14 bases between them. CDR1 is SQVTM and CDR2 is ANQGSEA in the germline V gene. CDR3 protein: CSVEGNRVKEQYF. The CDR3 nucleotides are TGCAGCGTTGAAGGCAACAGGGTCAAGGAGCAGTACTTC.

This clone was seen only a few times. The chain uses TRBV15 and TRBJ1-5; no clear D gene. The germline V gene encodes CDR1 LNHNV and CDR2 YYDKDF (reference sequence). CDR3 length: 12 residues. Trimming took off 0 bases at V and 5 bases at J, with 2 bases between the two ends. CDR3 bases: TGTGCCACCAGCAGAGAGTATCAGCCCCAGCATTTT. Protein: CATSREYQPQHF. Full variable domain (missing parts from reference TRBV15 and TRBJ1-5): DAMVIQNPRYQVTQFGKPVTLSCSQTLNHNVMYWYQQKSSQAPKLLFHYYDKDFNNEADTPDNFQSRRPNTSFCFLDIRSPGLGDTAMYLCATSREYQPQHFGDGTRLSIL.

This chain joins TRBV13 and TRBJ2-7; D may be TRBD1 (5 bases). V lost 0 bases and J lost 0, with 9 bases in between. The CDR3 has 15 amino acids. CDR1 is PRHDT, CDR2 FYEKMQ, per germline (reference sequence). This chain's CDR3 is CASSLGPGISYEQYF. CDR3 nucleotide sequence: TGTGCCAGCAGCTTAGGTCCAGGGATCTCCTACGAGCAGTACTTC. Full variable domain (rest looked up from reference TRBV13 and TRBJ2-7): AAGVIQSPRHLIKEKRETATLKCYPIPRHDTVYWYQQGPGQDPQFLISFYEKMQSDKGSIPDRFSAQQFSDYHSELNMSSLELGDSALYFCASSLGPGISYEQYFGPGTRLTVT.

The rearrangement joins TRBV10-3 to TRBJ2-7; 7 bases agree with TRBD1. This CDR3 has 15 amino acids. V shed 7 bases and J 5 bases; nucleotides not matched to a gene: 14. Germline V gene sequence: CDR1 ENHRY, CDR2 SYGVKD. The CDR3 DNA is TGTGCCATCAAGGAATCTATACTAGGGGGCCACGAGCAGTACTTC. It is translated as CAIKESILGGHEQYF.

This rearrangement joins TRBV27 to TRBJ1-1; D is unresolved. The CDR3 sequence is 14 residues long. The germline V gene encodes CDR1 MNHEY and CDR2 SMNVEV (reference sequence). Trimming took off 3 bases at V and 0 bases at J, with 8 bases between the two ends. The CDR3 reads CASSLRQLNTEAFF. The CDR3 DNA sequence: TGTGCCAGCAGTTTGCGGCAGCTGAACACTGAAGCTTTCTTT.

This clone was seen a few times. This CDR3 is CASRAGGLWYF. The CDR3 DNA sequence: TGTGCCAGCAGAGCGGGGGGGCTGTGGTACTTC. The chain uses TRBV6-5 and TRBJ2-7; 10 bases map to TRBD2. V shed 6 bases, J shed 12 bases, and the junction held 5 bases outside the gene matches. Germline loops: CDR1 MNHEY, CDR2 SVGAGI. This CDR3 spans 11 amino acids.

This clone was seen a handful of times. This rearrangement joins TRBV30 to TRBJ1-2; 10 positions agree with TRBD1. In germline, CDR1 is GTSNPN, CDR2 SVGIG (reference sequence). The CDR3 loop spans 14 amino acids. With 2 bases clipped from V and 5 bases from J, the junction kept 5 bases outside the gene matches. CDR3 nucleotide sequence: TGTGCCTGGAGTCGACAGGGGGCGCGATATGGCTACACCTTC. This encodes CAWSRQGARYGYTF.

The chain has TRBV2 and TRBJ2-1, with 7 bases lining up with TRBD2. Germline V lookup: CDR1 SNHLY, CDR2 FYNNEI. This CDR3 has 15 residues. The V segment lost 3 bases and the J segment 2 bases; nucleotides outside the gene matches: 4. CDR3 coding DNA: TGTGCCAGCAGTGAGTCTAGCGGCCCCTACAATGAGCAGTTCTTC. Its protein product is CASSESSGPYNEQFF.

The chain combines TRBV2 with TRBJ2-3; 8 bases fit TRBD2. The CDR3 is 17 amino acids. Per germline, CDR1 SNHLY and CDR2 FYNNEI. V shed 6 bases, J shed 2 bases, and the junction held 13 bases outside the gene matches. The CDR3 coding sequence is TGTGCCAGCAGCGGCCCTTCTGAGCGGGAGTTCACAGATACGCAGTATTTT. Translation: CASSGPSEREFTDTQYF.

V usage is TRBV6-6 and J usage is TRBJ1-2; the D gene is possibly TRBD1 (5 bases). Per the germline V gene, CDR1 is MNHNY and CDR2 is SVGAGI (reference sequence). V lost 6 bases and J lost 6, with 17 bases in between. There are 14 residues in the CDR3. CDR3 amino acids: CASRRPGTGHGYTF. The DNA for the CDR3 is TGTGCCAGCAGACGACCGGGGACGGGGCATGGCTACACCTTC.

This clone was picked up a small number of times. The J gene is TRBJ1-4, the V gene TRBV4-1; tentatively, D is TRBD1 (6 bases). V was shortened by 4 bases and J by 8 bases, with 11 bases between the two germline ends. Germline assignment: CDR1 MGHRA and CDR2 YSYEKL. This CDR3 has 13 residues. Written as DNA, the CDR3 is TGCGCCAGCAGCCGCCCGGACAGCGAAAAACTGTTTTTT. As protein: CASSRPDSEKLFF.

This clone appeared once. The genes are TRBV5-1 and TRBJ2-7; D remains ambiguous. The CDR3 contains 15 residues. Germline assignment: CDR1 SGHRS and CDR2 YFSETQ. V gave up 0 bases and J gave up 5 bases, with 15 bases separating them. The CDR3 region is CASSLESRRHHEQYF. Written as DNA, the CDR3 is TGCGCCAGCAGCTTGGAAAGTCGCAGGCACCACGAGCAGTACTTC.

This CDR3 is CASSDQTDYNSPLHF. The DNA of the CDR3 is TGTGCCAGCAGCGATCAGACAGACTATAATTCACCCCTCCACTTT. This chain uses TRBV11-2 with TRBJ1-6, with a weak D call TRBD1 (5 bases). CDR3 length: 15 amino acids. V gave up 5 bases and J gave up 3 bases, with 11 bases separating them. Germline values: CDR1 SGHAT, CDR2 FQNNGV.

The chain uses TRBV10-3 and TRBJ1-1; no clear D gene. The V and J ends lost 5 bases and 6 bases respectively, with 13 bases between them. The germline CDR1 and CDR2 sequences are ENHRY and SYGVKD. The CDR3 spans 13 residues. The CDR3 DNA is TGTGCCATCAGTCAAGGGTCCGCTCCTGAAGCTTTCTTT. Its protein product is CAISQGSAPEAFF.

This chain connects TRBV6-5 to TRBJ2-4, with D possibly matching TRBD1 (6 bases). The CDR3 is 14 amino acids. The germline V and J ends were trimmed by 0 bases and 3 bases, with 6 bases remaining between them. Germline values: CDR1 MNHEY, CDR2 SVGAGI. As DNA, the CDR3 is TGTGCCAGCAGTTACTCAGGGGGCAAAAACATTCAGTACTTC. This encodes CASSYSGGKNIQYF.

This clone showed up just once. The chain employs TRBV15 and TRBJ2-1; TRBD2 matches 7 bases. Germline trimming cut 0 bases from V and 2 bases from J; bases unmatched to any gene: 4. The V gene's germline CDR1 is LNHNV and CDR2 YYDKDF (reference sequence). This CDR3 comprises 16 residues. The CDR3 region is CATSRDQGGAYNEQFF. CDR3 DNA: TGTGCCACCAGCAGAGACCAGGGAGGGGCCTACAATGAGCAGTTCTTC.

The genes are TRBV21-1 and TRBJ2-7; the table's D gene call, TRBD1, was not cross checked with the DNA. TRBV21-1 is termed a pseudogene. This CDR3 contains 18 residues. CDR3 in amino acids: CASSIQGPDSKLPYEQYF. CDR3 DNA sequence: TGTGCCAGCAGCATACAAGGCCCGGACAGCAAACTTCCCTACGAGCAGTACTTC.

The chain couples TRBV5-1 to TRBJ2-1; TRBD1 matches 8 bases. V gave up 0 bases and J gave up 10 bases; unmatched junction bases: 12. CDR1 SGHRS and CDR2 YFSETQ come from the germline V gene. This CDR3 is 16 amino acids long. The CDR3 DNA reads as TGCGCCAGCAGCTTGGATACAACCTCCCGGGACAGGGAGCAGTTCTTC. Translation: CASSLDTTSRDREQFF.

The V call is TRBV4-1, the J call TRBJ2-7; D perhaps matches TRBD2 (6 bases). This CDR3 comprises 14 residues. Germline CDR1 reads MGHRA; CDR2 reads YSYEKL. Trimming stripped 1 base from V and 3 bases from J, with 10 bases between. The CDR3 spells CASSQVGGFYEQYF. The CDR3 region has the DNA TGCGCCAGCAGCCAAGTGGGGGGATTCTACGAGCAGTACTTC.